The 17 T cell receptor beta chains below were found in one sample sequenced in a study of blood T cell repertoires in COVID-19. Libraries were prepared by immunoSEQ multiplex PCR; TCRdb keeps only in-frame clonotypes and omits some of them. This sample carries 200,000 to 250,000 clones, approximately 81% of them seen once, and the ten largest clones take approximately 18%. The sample was peripheral blood. These receptors all stem from an elderly woman with active or convalescent COVID-19.

This clone was found a few times. J is TRBJ2-7 and V is TRBV6-2 or TRBV6-3, with D uncertain. The CDR3 has 11 residues. Germline assignment: CDR1 MNHEY and CDR2 SVGEGT. V gave up 6 bases and J gave up 12 bases, with 15 bases separating them. The CDR3 bases are TGTGCCAGCAGCTTCGCGAGTACTCGGTACTTC. This gives the protein CASSFASTRYF.

The chain recombines TRBV28 with TRBJ2-3; 11 bases line up with TRBD1. Looked up from germline, CDR1 is MDHEN and CDR2 is SYDVKM. The V gene end was trimmed by 6 bases and the J gene end by 5 bases; junction bases not matched to a gene: 4. The CDR3 sequence is 14 residues long. The CDR3 DNA sequence: TGTGCCAGCAGCCGGGACAGGGGGATAGATACGCAGTATTTT. Translated, it gives CASSRDRGIDTQYF. Variable domain in full (rest from reference TRBV28 and TRBJ2-3): DVKVTQSSRYLVKRTGEKVFLECVQDMDHENMFWYRQDPGLGLRLIYFSYDVKMKEKGDIPEGYSVSREKKERFSLILESASTNQTSMYLCASSRDRGIDTQYFGPGTRLTVL.

The CDR3 DNA reads as TGCGCCAGCAGCTTGGAAGGACAGGGGGCTCAGACCCAGTACTTC. Amino acids: CASSLEGQGAQTQYF. This chain uses TRBV5-1 with TRBJ2-5, with 11 bases identical to TRBD1. The CDR3 is 15 residues long. The germline V gene encodes CDR1 SGHRS and CDR2 YFSETQ. Unmatched junction bases numbered 4, after V lost 0 bases and J lost 6 bases. Full variable domain (rest looked up from reference TRBV5-1 and TRBJ2-5): KAGVTQTPRYLIKTRGQQVTLSCSPISGHRSVSWYQQTPGQGLQFLFEYFSETQRNKGNFPGRFSGRQFSNSRSEMNVSTLELGDSALYLCASSLEGQGAQTQYFGPGTRLLVL.

The chain couples TRBV6-4 to TRBJ2-3; 10 bases align to TRBD2. The trim removed 5 bases at V and 4 bases at J, leaving 6 bases unmatched. Germline V gene lookup returns CDR1 MRHNA and CDR2 SNTAGT. This CDR3 comprises 15 residues. CDR3 in DNA: TGTGCCAGCAGTCTAGCGGGAGATGGTGCAGATACGCAGTATTTT. As protein: CASSLAGDGADTQYF.

The V call is TRBV5-1, the J call TRBJ2-3; the D is unclear. The CDR3 is made up of 16 amino acids. The V end lost 7 bases, the J end lost 0 bases, and 18 bases lay between the germline ends. Germline-derived CDR1 and CDR2 are SGHRS and YFSETQ. CDR3: CASSKGADSSTDTQYF. Here the CDR3 DNA reads TGCGCCAGCTCTAAAGGAGCAGACTCTAGCACAGATACGCAGTATTTT.

The rearrangement uses TRBV5-6 and TRBJ2-1, with a possible D match to TRBD2 (6 bases). V dropped 0 bases and J dropped 6 bases, with 22 bases sitting between them. The CDR3 loop spans 18 amino acids. CDR1 is SGHDT, CDR2 YYEEEE, per germline. The CDR3 sequence: CASSLDFSGRMVFNEQFF. The CDR3 DNA reads as TGTGCCAGCAGCTTGGATTTTTCCGGGAGAATGGTTTTCAATGAGCAGTTCTTC.

The rearrangement links TRBV7-2 to TRBJ2-2, with 12 bases identical to TRBD2. From germline, CDR1 is SGHTA and CDR2 FQGNSA. J was trimmed by 3 bases and V by 5 bases; bases with no gene match: 13. The CDR3 runs to 19 residues. The CDR3 DNA reads TGTGCCAGCAGCCGGGCTATGGCTAGCGGGGGGGCCCACACCGGGGAGCTGTTTTTT. Its protein is CASSRAMASGGAHTGELFF.

J is TRBJ2-5 and V is TRBV14; a possible D gene is TRBD1 (6 bases). Germline V gene lookup returns CDR1 SGHDN and CDR2 FVKESK. CDR3 length equals 15 residues. V gave up 2 bases and J gave up 6 bases, with 16 bases separating them. The CDR3 region is CASSQRFGGGKTQYF. The DNA for the CDR3 is TGTGCCAGCAGCCAACGTTTTGGGGGCGGAAAGACCCAGTACTTC.

The chain has TRBV7-3 and TRBJ2-5; 11 bases line up with TRBD2. The CDR3 is made up of 17 amino acids. The ends lost 5 bases at V and 5 bases at J; junction bases unmatched: 13. Germline V gene data show CDR1 as SGHTA and CDR2 as FQGTGA. CDR3 DNA: TGTGCCAGCAGCCTGGGCCTAGCGGGAGGCCCTCGGGAGACCCAGTACTTC. Its translation: CASSLGLAGGPRETQYF.

V gene TRBV9 combines with J gene TRBJ2-1, with 7 bases lining up with TRBD2. This CDR3 spans 15 amino acids. The junction had 2 bases not matched to a gene; V was cut back by 0 bases and J by 2 bases. CDR1 SGDLS and CDR2 YYNGEE come from the germline V gene. The CDR3 DNA is TGTGCCAGCAGCGTAGGGCTAGCGGCCTACAATGAGCAGTTCTTC. Translating it yields CASSVGLAAYNEQFF. The full variable domain, in which reference TRBV9 and TRBJ2-1 provide the parts outside the CDR3, is DSGVTQTPKHLITATGQRVTLRCSPRSGDLSVYWYQQSLDQGLQFLIQYYNGEERAKGNILERFSAQQFPDLHSELNLSSLELGDSALYFCASSVGLAAYNEQFFGPGTRLTVL.

The chain links TRBV29-1 to TRBJ2-1; TRBD2 might be the D (6 bases). The CDR3 runs 14 residues. V lost 6 bases, J lost 2 bases, and 14 bases lay in between. CDR1 and CDR2 (germline): SQVTM, ANQGSEA. The chain's CDR3 is CSVGLGGTYNEQFF. The CDR3 coding sequence is TGCAGCGTAGGTCTTGGGGGGACCTACAATGAGCAGTTCTTC.

The rearrangement joins TRBV25-1 to TRBJ2-2; 8 nucleotides align to TRBD1. This CDR3 contains 15 residues. V lost 5 bases to trimming and J lost 0 bases; unmatched junction nucleotides: 2. Germline CDR1 and CDR2: MGHDK and SYGVNS. The CDR3 reads CASSQTGANTGELFF. The DNA of the CDR3 is TGTGCCAGCAGTCAGACAGGGGCGAACACCGGGGAGCTGTTTTTT.

This clone has a single count. This chain uses TRBV7-9 with TRBJ1-6, with 7 nucleotides matching TRBD1. The V and J ends lost 5 bases and 8 bases, in that order; junction bases with no gene match: 9. There are 15 residues in the CDR3. CDR1 is SEHNR, CDR2 FQNEAQ, per germline (reference sequence). CDR3 amino acids: CASSPGQSTDSPLHF. The CDR3 coding sequence is TGTGCCAGCAGCCCGGGACAGAGTACGGATTCACCCCTCCACTTT.

The chain recombines TRBV28 with TRBJ1-2; weak D call: TRBD1 (6 bases). V shed 4 bases and J shed 0 bases, with 6 bases lying between them. Germline-derived CDR1 and CDR2 are MDHEN and SYDVKM. The CDR3 totals 13 residues. DNA for the CDR3: TGTGCCAGCAGTTGGACAGCTAACTATGGCTACACCTTC. It specifies CASSWTANYGYTF.

The CDR3 DNA reads as TGTGCCAGCCAGGGACTAGCGGGAGAGTACGAGACCCAGTACTTC. Amino acids: CASQGLAGEYETQYF. V is TRBV2 and J is TRBJ2-5; 14 nucleotides line up with TRBD2. The CDR3 covers 15 residues. The V gene's germline CDR1 is SNHLY and CDR2 FYNNEI. V shed 8 bases, J shed 5 bases, and the junction held 7 bases outside the gene matches.

V and J are TRBV5-4 and TRBJ2-7; the D gene is possibly TRBD2 (6 bases). This CDR3 contains 14 residues. Trimming took off 4 bases at V and 2 bases at J, with 13 bases between the two ends. The germline gives CDR1 SGHNT, CDR2 YYREEE (reference sequence). The CDR3 DNA reads as TGTGCCAGCAGCCGGCCTGGGACTGCCTACGAGCAGTACTTC. Protein product: CASSRPGTAYEQYF.

The chain is built from TRBV5-4 and TRBJ2-6, with 10 positions matching TRBD1. Per the germline V gene, CDR1 is SGHNT and CDR2 is YYREEE (reference sequence). J gave up 0 bases and V 3 bases, and 3 bases lay outside the gene matches. The CDR3 has 17 residues. CDR3: CASSSRDRGSGANVLTF. CDR3 nucleotides: TGTGCCAGCAGCTCCCGGGACAGGGGCTCTGGGGCCAACGTCCTGACTTTC.